The 16 T cell receptor beta chains presented below share a single source sample, sequenced in a study of T cells after yellow fever vaccination. TCRdb re-derived calls from the 5' RACE reads in MiXCR, one entry per CDR3 protein. The sample lists 150,000 to 200,000 distinct CDR3 sequences, 5.5% to 7.5% occurring once. The material was CD4+ T cells sorted from PBMCs, obtained on the day of the first yellow fever vaccination. Every receptor here comes from a man younger than 35 who received the YFV17D yellow fever vaccine.

V usage is TRBV5-4 and J usage is TRBJ1-4, with 7 positions matching TRBD1. The CDR3 length is 15 residues. The V segment lost 4 bases and the J segment 5 bases; nucleotides outside the gene matches: 8. Germline V lookup: CDR1 SGHNT, CDR2 YYREEE (reference sequence). This CDR3 is CASSPAGTANEKLFF. The CDR3, as DNA: TGTGCCAGCAGCCCGGCCGGGACAGCCAATGAAAAACTGTTTTTT.

This chain connects TRBV7-2 to TRBJ2-3; possibly TRBD1 or TRBD2 for D (5 bases each). Trimming stripped 6 bases from V and 2 bases from J, with 12 bases between. The CDR3 is made up of 14 amino acids. Germline CDR1 and CDR2: SGHTA and FQGNSA. The CDR3 spells CASRDRDLTDTQYF. Written as DNA, the CDR3 is TGTGCCAGCAGAGACCGGGACCTCACAGATACGCAGTATTTT.

This clonotype was seen at least ten times. The chain joins TRBV5-1 to TRBJ2-2; D may be TRBD2 (6 bases). The CDR3 totals 13 residues. V dropped 5 bases and J dropped 7 bases, with 12 bases sitting between them. Per the germline V gene, CDR1 is SGHRS and CDR2 is YFSETQ. This CDR3 is CASREGSYGELFF. The CDR3 DNA reads as TGCGCCAGCAGGGAGGGGTCTTACGGGGAGCTGTTTTTT.

For this clonotype: The conserved phenylalanine or tryptophan normally closing the CDR3 is absent here, so this likely arose from a read error. This rearrangement joins TRBV19 to TRBJ2-3; D is possibly TRBD2 (7 bases). This CDR3 spans 15 amino acids. Germline-derived CDR1 and CDR2 are LNHDA and SQIVND (reference sequence). V gave up 6 bases and J gave up 6 bases, with 19 bases separating them. The CDR3 here is CASSAGATGSDTQYS. CDR3 DNA: TGTGCCAGTAGCGCGGGGGCTACCGGTTCGGATACGCAGTATTCT.

In this sample, this clonotype turned up a few times. The rearrangement joins TRBV4-3 to TRBJ2-3, with D perhaps matching TRBD1 (6 bases). Germline V CDR1 and CDR2: LGHNA, YSLEER. The ends were cut back, 1 base at V and 4 bases at J, with 15 bases in the middle. The CDR3 consists of 16 residues. The CDR3 DNA follows: TGCGCCAGCAGCCAAGGTGACAGGATGCAGGCAGATACGCAGTATTTT. This translates into CASSQGDRMQADTQYF.

This clonotype was detected only a few times. This chain uses TRBV4-2 with TRBJ2-3; D possibly corresponds to TRBD2 (6 bases). The germline V gene has CDR1 LGHNA and CDR2 YNFKEQ. The CDR3 extends over 17 amino acids. V was cut by 3 bases and J by 2 bases, with 18 bases left in between. The CDR3 nucleotides are TGTGCCAGCAGCCACGACCGGGGCCGGGGGATCACAGATACGCAGTATTTT. It specifies CASSHDRGRGITDTQYF.

Ten or more counts support this clonotype. The chain links TRBV5-1 to TRBJ2-5; unclear D gene. Trimming left V 6 bases short and J 5 bases short, with 17 bases between. The germline CDR1 and CDR2 sequences are SGHRS and YFSETQ. The CDR3 is made up of 14 amino acids. The CDR3 region has the DNA TGCGCCAGCACCCCGGGCCCCCCGGATGAGACCCAGTACTTC. Protein product: CASTPGPPDETQYF.

The V and J genes are TRBV20-1 and TRBJ1-2; no reliable D call. The V gene lost 0 bases and the J gene lost 4 bases, with 9 bases spanning the gap. This CDR3 has 13 amino acids. Per the germline V gene, CDR1 is DFQATT and CDR2 is SNEGSKA (reference sequence). CDR3 nucleotide sequence: TGCAGTGCTAGAGAACGGGAGACCTATGGCTACACCTTC. Translated, it gives CSARERETYGYTF.

This clonotype was observed many times. This chain uses TRBV5-1 with TRBJ2-2, with D unclear. Trimming shortened V by 4 bases and J by 0 bases, and 10 bases separated the two germline ends. Germline V gene lookup returns CDR1 SGHRS and CDR2 YFSETQ. CDR3 size: 15 residues. CDR3 nucleotide sequence: TGCGCCAGCAGCGGCCCGGACCCGAACACCGGGGAGCTGTTTTTT. Translation gives CASSGPDPNTGELFF.

This sequence joins TRBV9 and TRBJ1-1; a weak D match, TRBD1 (5 bases). Germline CDR1 and CDR2: SGDLS and YYNGEE. Trimming stripped 3 bases from V and 7 bases from J, with 19 bases between. There are 15 residues in the CDR3. The CDR3 sequence is CASSAGDATKVEAFF. The CDR3 bases are TGTGCCAGCAGCGCCGGGGACGCCACGAAGGTTGAAGCTTTCTTT.

This clonotype was seen many times. The chain joins TRBV9 to TRBJ1-1; D is uncertain. Trimming took off 0 bases at V and 1 base at J, with 16 bases between the two ends. The germline V gene has CDR1 SGDLS and CDR2 YYNGEE. This CDR3 is built from 17 residues. The DNA of the CDR3 is TGTGCCAGCAGCGTAGGACTTAGAGGGCAATCGAACACTGAAGCTTTCTTT. Translated: CASSVGLRGQSNTEAFF.

This clonotype has ten or more counts. The chain recombines TRBV27 with TRBJ2-1; a possible D gene is TRBD1 (6 bases). The CDR3 sequence is 13 residues long. The V end lost 8 bases, the J end lost 4 bases, and 12 bases lay between the germline ends. In germline, CDR1 is MNHEY, CDR2 SMNVEV (reference sequence). The CDR3 protein is CASWLQGYNEQFF. The CDR3 DNA sequence: TGTGCCAGCTGGTTACAGGGTTACAATGAGCAGTTCTTC.

This clonotype appeared many times. This chain links TRBV5-6 with TRBJ2-3, with 7 bases identical to TRBD1. The CDR3 has 14 amino acids. CDR1 and CDR2 from the germline V gene are SGHDT and YYEEEE. The trim removed 2 bases at V and 5 bases at J, leaving 5 bases unmatched. CDR3 DNA sequence: TGTGCCAGCAGCTTAGACAGGGCCGGAGATACGCAGTATTTT. This codes for CASSLDRAGDTQYF.

This clonotype has just a few counts. This rearrangement joins TRBV5-4 to TRBJ1-2; D gene uncertain. Germline values: CDR1 SGHNT, CDR2 YYREEE (reference sequence). The V end lost 0 bases, the J end lost 4 bases, and 10 bases lay between the germline ends. CDR3 length: 14 residues. The CDR3 protein is CASSLGNSGYGYTF. The CDR3 region has the DNA TGTGCCAGCAGCTTGGGGAACAGTGGCTATGGCTACACCTTC. Together with reference TRBV5-4 and TRBJ1-2, the CDR3 gives the full variable domain: ETGVTQSPTHLIKTRGQQVTLRCSSQSGHNTVSWYQQALGQGPQFIFQYYREEENGRGNFPPRFSGLQFPNYSSELNVNALELDDSALYLCASSLGNSGYGYTFGSGTRLTVV.

This clonotype was seen repeatedly, ten times or more. The chain links TRBV27 to TRBJ1-6; the D is unclear. From germline, CDR1 is MNHEY and CDR2 SMNVEV (reference sequence). The CDR3 has 16 residues. Trimming shortened V by 3 bases and J by 5 bases, and 14 bases separated the two germline ends. Here the CDR3 reads CASSFLSRGDNSPLHF. The CDR3 coding sequence is TGTGCCAGCAGTTTCCTTTCTAGAGGAGATAATTCACCCCTCCACTTT.

In this sample, this clonotype turned up a few times. V gene TRBV7-2 combines with J gene TRBJ2-7, with TRBD2 matching 7 bases. CDR1 SGHTA and CDR2 FQGNSA come from the germline V gene. Losses at the gene ends were 4 bases for V and 2 bases for J; bases not matched to a gene: 2. The CDR3 has 13 amino acids. The CDR3 protein is CASSSRGAYEQYF. The DNA of the CDR3 is TGTGCCAGCAGCTCTCGGGGGGCCTACGAGCAGTACTTC.